This T cell receptor beta chain derives from a study of T cell responses to AZD1222 COVID-19 vaccine (dated by TCRdb to the early 2020s). For the wider study: Because spike-specific TCR depth and breadth did not differ between the two schedules, AZD1222 recipients who got a second dose at roughly 4 weeks were pooled with those who got a second dose at roughly 12 weeks. Enrollment into the trials was organized by age into subgroups of 18-55, 56-69 and 70-plus years, and those subgroups contained roughly 150, 30 and 60 TCR-sequenced participants, respectively. TCR sequencing was performed for 230 to 250 trial participants, of whom about 200 were given two doses of AZD1222 and approximately 25 were given two doses of MenACWY control vaccine.

The meaning of the sample's time point label: baseline before first vaccination. Samples from vaccinated people were obtained from the UK trials COV001 and COV002, which included a single-blind randomized controlled phase 2/3 trial of AZD1222 (ChAdOx1 nCoV-19) in healthy adults. Trial participant PBMC samples were collected at day 0 and day 28 after the second dose for TCRbeta chain sequencing. The CDR3 regions of human TCRbeta chains were analyzed by immunosequencing. The authors processed their data as follows. Repertoire TCRs were matched against a reference library of SARS-CoV-2-specific TCRs generated with the MIRA antigen-specificity platform. Breadth was defined as the fraction of unique TCRs that were SARS-CoV-2-associated, and depth was defined as the fraction of total T cells that were SARS-CoV-2-associated. Using the MIRA data, every spike-specific TCR was mapped to the spike region that the TCR reacted to and assigned to either a CD4 or a CD8 class. Log10-transformed breadth and depth values were compared by one-way ANOVA with Sidak's multiple comparisons tests. As stored in TCRdb, this immuneACCESS dataset retains in-frame rearrangements with V and J assigned. A fraction of the clones does not appear; measured against another copy, unresolved V genes explain less than half of the discrepancy, and the remainder lacks a known reason. The V and J calls and clone size were taken over from that table, and D and trimming were inferred from the DNA. In this sample the table shows fewer than 45,000 clones, roughly nine tenths of which occur a single time. Roughly 7% of the sample is in the top ten clones.

Study-level results and caveats: Reportedly, close to half of the unique spike-specific TCRs recognized epitopes lying outside the regions that are mutated in the B.1.351 and B.1.1.7 variants. Conclusions about previously exposed vaccinees were limited because only five to seven AZD1222 recipients were SARS-CoV-2 seropositive at baseline. After two AZD1222 doses, spike-specific TCR breadth and depth were significantly higher than at day 0 and than in MenACWY recipients. Because no day 14 peak-response samples were available, repertoires were characterized only after the peak T cell response. The vaccine-associated CD4 TCRs covered the entire spike protein, and the dominant responses fell in regions 160-218 and 743-854. The 56-69-year group was small, and its depth increase did not reach significance, likely because of low power. Participants were mostly white British and included more females than males, and it was suggested by the authors that clonal diversity may have been underestimated.

A remark on this clone: The antigen this receptor binds is unknown. No base quality values were provided; no much bigger clone lies one nucleotide off.

Here the sequenced sample was peripheral blood, taken on day 0 of AZD1222 vaccination. This receptor was taken from an adult in good health.

The DNA is TGCGCTACCAAGAAGCACGGCGAGCAGTTCTTC. It codes for CATKKHGEQFF. The chain is assembled from TRBV10-1 and TRBJ2-1, with no confidently assigned D gene. From the cysteine up to the phenylalanine, the CDR3 has a length of 11 residues. Only CDR3 DNA remains: 33 bases, in frame from the first base. The germline V gene (reference sequence) supplies CDR1 WNHNN and CDR2 SYGVQD.